Presented here are 16 T cell receptor beta chains from one specimen sequenced in a study of OX40 agonist ivuxolimab in advanced cancers. Repertoires were generated with immunoSEQ multiplex PCR, while TCRdb's copy carries only in-frame clones and drops some. The data hold about 55,000 clones, with around 87% observed a single time. Here the sequenced sample was CD4+ or CD8+ T cells sorted from blood, taken in a trial of the OX40 agonist ivuxolimab. The receptors were sampled from an adult with an advanced solid tumor such as melanoma, head and neck, liver or kidney cancer.

This chain's CDR3 is CATSDRVPTEAFF. The CDR3 DNA follows: TGTGCCACCTCGGACAGGGTCCCCACTGAAGCTTTCTTT. The chain couples TRBV6-1 to TRBJ1-1; 8 nucleotides agree with TRBD1. V trimming: 10 bases; J trimming: 4 bases; junction bases outside the gene matches: 8. This CDR3 is 13 amino acids long. CDR1 is MNHNS and CDR2 is SASEGT in the germline V gene.

CDR3 residues: CASSEAPREPQHF. CDR3 in DNA: TGTGCCAGCAGTGAAGCGCCCCGGGAGCCCCAGCATTTT. This sequence joins TRBV6-1 and TRBJ1-5, with D unresolved. V dropped 0 bases and J dropped 8 bases, with 8 bases sitting between them. The CDR3 runs 13 residues. CDR1 and CDR2 from the germline V gene are MNHNS and SASEGT.

This clone was observed once. This chain links TRBV27 with TRBJ1-6; D may be TRBD1 (6 bases). The CDR3 spans 14 residues. Germline V gene sequence: CDR1 MNHEY, CDR2 SMNVEV (reference sequence). V was trimmed by 5 bases and J by 9 bases, leaving 14 bases between them. The CDR3 DNA reads as TGTGCCAGCAGTCGGGGGGGCTCCAGTTCACCCCTCCACTTT. The encoded protein is CASSRGGSSSPLHF.

The genes are TRBV10-1 and TRBJ2-1; D not resolved. The ends were cut back, 2 bases at V and 9 bases at J, with 17 bases in the middle. The germline V gene has CDR1 WNHNN and CDR2 SYGVQD (reference sequence). This CDR3 is 15 amino acids long. The CDR3 loop reads CASSEAGLPLGEQFF. CDR3 in DNA: TGCGCCAGCAGTGAGGCCGGGCTCCCCTTGGGTGAGCAGTTCTTC.

This clone was detected only a few times. This rearrangement joins TRBV25-1 to TRBJ1-5; a weak D match, TRBD1 (5 bases). Trimming stripped 4 bases from V and 0 bases from J, with 7 bases between. Per germline, CDR1 MGHDK and CDR2 SYGVNS. The CDR3 is 14 amino acids. Here the CDR3 reads CASSAGYSNQPQHF. CDR3 sequence (DNA): TGTGCCAGCAGTGCAGGGTATAGCAATCAGCCCCAGCATTTT. The whole variable domain, filled in from reference TRBV25-1 and TRBJ1-5, reads EADIYQTPRYLVIGTGKKITLECSQTMGHDKMYWYQQDPGMELHLIHYSYGVNSTEKGDLSSESTVSRIRTEHFPLTLESARPSHTSQYLCASSAGYSNQPQHFGDGTRLSIL.

This chain uses TRBV15 with TRBJ1-3; 7 positions agree with TRBD1. Germline CDR1 is LNHNV and CDR2 is YYDKDF (reference sequence). This CDR3 region has 15 residues. V lost 2 bases, J lost 4 bases, and 5 bases stayed unmatched. The CDR3 is CATSRQGGEGNTIYF. The CDR3 bases are TGTGCCACCAGCAGACAGGGGGGCGAGGGAAACACCATATATTTT. Complete variable domain (other parts from reference TRBV15 and TRBJ1-3): DAMVIQNPRYQVTQFGKPVTLSCSQTLNHNVMYWYQQKSSQAPKLLFHYYDKDFNNEADTPDNFQSRRPNTSFCFLDIRSPGLGDTAMYLCATSRQGGEGNTIYFGEGSWLTVV.

The chain uses TRBV6-1 and TRBJ1-2; D gene uncertain. The V gene lost 6 bases and the J gene lost 3 bases, with 11 bases spanning the gap. Germline-derived CDR1 and CDR2 are MNHNS and SASEGT. The CDR3 loop spans 13 amino acids. The CDR3 is CASRFTPDYGYTF. The DNA for the CDR3 is TGTGCCAGCAGGTTCACCCCGGACTATGGCTACACCTTC.

The chain has TRBV19 and TRBJ2-7; TRBD1 aligns across 7 bases. Germline V gene sequence: CDR1 LNHDA, CDR2 SQIVND (reference sequence). This CDR3 has 15 amino acids. This chain's CDR3 is CATKPSGRGFHEQYF. CDR3 DNA: TGTGCGACCAAACCCTCGGGCAGGGGGTTCCACGAGCAGTACTTC.

The chain combines TRBV4-2 with TRBJ2-1; TRBD2 is a possible D gene (6 bases). The V end was cut by 1 base, the J end by 6 bases, with 13 bases between. CDR1 LGHNA and CDR2 YNFKEQ come from the germline V gene. The CDR3 loop spans 15 amino acids. The CDR3 bases are TGTGCCAGCAGCCAAGGGGCCGGGACTGCCAATGAGCAGTTCTTC. Translated, it gives CASSQGAGTANEQFF.

In the case of this clone: An end of the junction differs from the germline gene, which may be a read error. The chain is built from TRBV7-7 and TRBJ2-7; no reliable D call. Germline V lookup: CDR1 SSHAT, CDR2 FNYEAQ (reference sequence). The CDR3 consists of 15 residues. This CDR3 reads CASSFSADPSYEQYF. The CDR3 DNA sequence: TGTGCTAGCAGCTTCTCCGCAGACCCATCCTACGAGCAGTACTTC. The whole variable domain, remainder taken from reference TRBV7-7 and TRBJ2-7, is GAGVSQSPRYKVTKRGQDVTLRCDPISSHATLYWYQQALGQGPEFLTYFNYEAQPDKSGLPSDRFSAERPEGSISTLTIQRTEQRDSAMYRCASSFSADPSYEQYFGPGTRLTVT.

In this sample, this clone turned up once. The gene calls are TRBV5-5 and TRBJ2-2; tentatively, D is TRBD1 (5 bases). This CDR3 has 18 residues. Looked up from germline, CDR1 is SGHKS and CDR2 is YYEKEE (reference sequence). Trimming pared 4 bases from V and 0 bases from J, leaving 19 bases between. CDR3 in DNA: TGTGCCAGCAGCCCGTTTCAGGGTACCCCCGCGAACACCGGGGAGCTGTTTTTT. Its translation: CASSPFQGTPANTGELFF.

This clone was seen a handful of times. This chain connects TRBV10-3 to TRBJ1-1, with D unresolved. From germline, CDR1 is ENHRY and CDR2 SYGVKD. The CDR3 has 12 amino acids. V lost 0 bases, J lost 6 bases, and 5 bases lay in between. The CDR3 protein is CAISESSAEAFF. The DNA for the CDR3 is TGTGCCATCAGTGAGTCGTCAGCTGAAGCTTTCTTT.

The rearrangement links TRBV13 to TRBJ2-1, with a tentative D call TRBD2 (5 bases). Trimming removed 1 base at V and 12 bases at J, with 13 bases between. This CDR3 is built from 13 residues. The germline V gene has CDR1 PRHDT and CDR2 FYEKMQ (reference sequence). The CDR3 protein is CASSLEVVGVQFF. CDR3 coding DNA: TGTGCCAGCAGCTTAGAAGTCGTCGGGGTGCAGTTCTTC.

The J gene is TRBJ2-5, the V gene TRBV19; 8 bases line up with TRBD1. Trimming took 9 bases from V and 2 from J; bases not matched to a gene: 8. The CDR3 loop spans 14 amino acids. CDR1 is LNHDA and CDR2 is SQIVND in the germline V gene (reference sequence). DNA of the CDR3: TGTGCCAGCGCAGGGGGCGCGGGGCAAGAGACCCAGTACTTC. Amino acids: CASAGGAGQETQYF.

This clone has only one observation. The CDR3 region has the DNA TGTGCCAGCAGCCGTCTCTTAACCTACAATGAGCAGTTCTTC. Encoded protein: CASSRLLTYNEQFF. The V call is TRBV9, the J call TRBJ2-1; no definite D call. The germline V gene encodes CDR1 SGDLS and CDR2 YYNGEE. The CDR3 totals 14 residues. V gave up 4 bases and J gave up 2 bases, with 10 bases separating them. The full variable domain, rest sourced from reference TRBV9 and TRBJ2-1, is DSGVTQTPKHLITATGQRVTLRCSPRSGDLSVYWYQQSLDQGLQFLIQYYNGEERAKGNILERFSAQQFPDLHSELNLSSLELGDSALYFCASSRLLTYNEQFFGPGTRLTVL.

This chain joins TRBV28 and TRBJ1-5; possible D gene TRBD1, 6 bases. This CDR3 region has 17 residues. Germline values: CDR1 MDHEN, CDR2 SYDVKM. V was cut by 5 bases and J by 0 bases, with 17 bases left in between. This CDR3 is CASSQGQRIISNQPQHF. Written as DNA, the CDR3 is TGTGCCAGCAGTCAAGGACAGAGAATCATTAGCAATCAGCCCCAGCATTTT.